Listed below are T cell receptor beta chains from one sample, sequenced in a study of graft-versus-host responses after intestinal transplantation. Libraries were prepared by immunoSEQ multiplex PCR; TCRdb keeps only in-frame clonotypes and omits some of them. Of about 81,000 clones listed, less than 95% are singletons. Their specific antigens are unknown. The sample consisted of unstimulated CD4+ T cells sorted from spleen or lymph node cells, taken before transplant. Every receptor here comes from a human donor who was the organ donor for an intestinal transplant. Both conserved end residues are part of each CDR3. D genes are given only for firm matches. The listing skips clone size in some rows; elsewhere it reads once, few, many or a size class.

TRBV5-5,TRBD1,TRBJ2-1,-,TGTGCCAGCAGCTCGCGGCAGGGACAGTACAATGAGCAGTTCTTC,CASSSRQGQYNEQFF
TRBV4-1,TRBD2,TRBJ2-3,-,TGCGCCAGCAGCCCGGGACTAGGGGTGACAAATACGCAGTATTTT,CASSPGLGVTNTQYF
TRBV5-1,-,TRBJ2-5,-,TGCGCCAGCAGCCAATTTAGCCAGTCCAGAATTGGGACCCAGTACTTC,CASSQFSQSRIGTQYF
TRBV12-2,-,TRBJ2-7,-,TGTGCAAGTCGGGGGAGGACAGGGACGTCCTACGAGCAGTACTTC,CASRGRTGTSYEQYF
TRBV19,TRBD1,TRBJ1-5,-,TGTGCCAGTAGTAAGAAACGACAGGGTCGCACCCCTCAGCCCCAGCATTTT,CASSKKRQGRTPQPQHF
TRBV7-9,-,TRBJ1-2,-,TGTGCCAGCAGCTTAGTGCAGGGGCATCAGGGCTACACCTTC,CASSLVQGHQGYTF
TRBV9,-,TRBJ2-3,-,TGTGCCAGCAGCGCCGTCGCCGGGACTTCGGGTACGCAGTATTTT,CASSAVAGTSGTQYF
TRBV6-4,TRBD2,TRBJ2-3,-,TGTGCCAGCAGTGCCCGGGGGGGCAGACTAATTACAGATACGCAGTATTTT,CASSARGGRLITDTQYF
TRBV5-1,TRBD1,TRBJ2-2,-,TGCGCCAGCAGCTTCCGGCAGGGGGCGAGCACCGGGGAGCTGTTTTTT,CASSFRQGASTGELFF
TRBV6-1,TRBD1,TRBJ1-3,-,TGTGCCAGCAGTGCCACGCCGGGACAGGGGACACGAAGCTCTGGAAACACCATATATTTT,CASSATPGQGTRSSGNTIYF
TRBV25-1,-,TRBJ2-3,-,TGTGCCAGCAGTATGATACGGGGAGATACGCAGTATTTT,CASSMIRGDTQYF
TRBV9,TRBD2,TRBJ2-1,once,TGTGCCAGCAGCGTAGTATCGGGACTAGCGGGTCCCTACAATGAGCAGTTCTTC,CASSVVSGLAGPYNEQFF
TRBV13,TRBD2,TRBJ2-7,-,TGTGCCAGCAGCCCCGGGGGGGGTCCACTTTACGAGCAGTACTTC,CASSPGGGPLYEQYF
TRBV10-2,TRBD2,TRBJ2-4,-,TGCGCCAGCAGACTAGCGGGGCCTCGAGAAAACATTCAGTACTTC,CASRLAGPRENIQYF
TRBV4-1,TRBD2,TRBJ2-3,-,TGCGCCAGCAGCTCCCGACTAGCGGGAGGACCAGATACGCAGTATTTT,CASSSRLAGGPDTQYF
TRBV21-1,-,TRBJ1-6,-,TGTGCCAGCAGCAAAGTGAATGGACAGGGCGTTTCACCCCTCCACTTT,CASSKVNGQGVSPLHF
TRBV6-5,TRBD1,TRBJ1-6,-,TGTGCCAGCAGTCAAACCACAGGGGCCAATTCACCCCTCCACTTT,CASSQTTGANSPLHF
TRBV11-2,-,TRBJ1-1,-,TGTGCCAGCAGCCACATGTACAGAATCCAAGAAGCTTTCTTT,CASSHMYRIQEAFF
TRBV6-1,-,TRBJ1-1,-,TGTGCCAGCAGCGAGTTCGCTGAAGCTTTCTTT,CASSEFAEAFF
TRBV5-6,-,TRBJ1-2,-,TGTGCCAGCAACATGAATGGGGCGTCTAACTATGGCTACACCTTC,CASNMNGASNYGYTF
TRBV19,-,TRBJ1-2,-,TGTGCAACCTCCCGCCGAGCACTCCTAAACTATGGCTACACCTTC,CATSRRALLNYGYTF
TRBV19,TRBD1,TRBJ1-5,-,TGTGCCAGTAGTACGACAGGGTCTGGTCAGCCCCAGCATTTT,CASSTTGSGQPQHF
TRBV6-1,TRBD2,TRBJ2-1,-,TGTGCCAGCAATGGACTAGCGGGGGGGCTTAGTGAGCAGTTCTTC,CASNGLAGGLSEQFF
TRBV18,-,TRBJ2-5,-,TGTGCCAGCTCACCAACTCAAGAGACCCAGTACTTC,CASSPTQETQYF
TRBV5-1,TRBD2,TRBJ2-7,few,TGCGCCAGCAGCTTGACTAGCGGCTACGAGCAGTACTTC,CASSLTSGYEQYF
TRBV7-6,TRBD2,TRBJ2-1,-,TGTGCCAGCAGCTTAGGACTAGCGGGGTCTTACTACAATGAGCAGTTCTTC,CASSLGLAGSYYNEQFF
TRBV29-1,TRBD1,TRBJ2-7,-,TGCAGCGTTGAAAAACAGGGGGACGAGCAGTACTTC,CSVEKQGDEQYF
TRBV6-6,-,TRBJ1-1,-,TGTGCCAGCGCGCCCCGGACAGCGATCCTTCTTGAAGCTTTCTTT,CASAPRTAILLEAFF
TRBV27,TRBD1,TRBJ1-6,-,TGTGCCAGCAGTCCAGGACAGGGAAGAGGTTCACCCCTCCACTTT,CASSPGQGRGSPLHF
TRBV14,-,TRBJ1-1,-,TGTGCCAGCAGCCTCGGACAGAGAATGAACACTGAAGCTTTCTTT,CASSLGQRMNTEAFF
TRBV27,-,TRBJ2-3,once,TGTGCCAGCAGTTTTTATTCGGTGGGCTTGGGCGCAGATACGCAGTATTTT,CASSFYSVGLGADTQYF
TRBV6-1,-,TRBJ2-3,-,TGTGCCAGCAAGGGACGGGAGATCAGCACAGATACGCAGTATTTT,CASKGREISTDTQYF
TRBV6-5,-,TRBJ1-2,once,TGTGCCAGCAGTTACTCGACGCTACAGGGTAGCTATGGCTACACCTTC,CASSYSTLQGSYGYTF
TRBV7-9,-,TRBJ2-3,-,TGTGCCAGCAGCTTCGCGGGTGTAGAGGGCAAGGATACGCAGTATTTT,CASSFAGVEGKDTQYF
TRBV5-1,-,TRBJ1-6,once,TGCGCCAGCAGCTCCCTACAGGGACAAAATTCACCCCTCCACTTT,CASSSLQGQNSPLHF
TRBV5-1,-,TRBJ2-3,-,TGCGCCAGCAGCCCGGGAGGCACAGATACGCAGTATTTT,CASSPGGTDTQYF
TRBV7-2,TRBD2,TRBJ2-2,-,TGTGCCAGCAGCTTAGTTGGCGGGAGCGCTAACACCGGGGAGCTGTTTTTT,CASSLVGGSANTGELFF
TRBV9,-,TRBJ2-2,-,TGTGCCAGCAGCGTTGTCGGCGGGACGAACACCGGGGAGCTGTTTTTT,CASSVVGGTNTGELFF
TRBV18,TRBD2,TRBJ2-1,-,TGTGCCAGCTCACGGGGACTAGCGGGAGGCTCCTACAATGAGCAGTTCTTC,CASSRGLAGGSYNEQFF
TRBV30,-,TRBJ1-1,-,TGTGCCTGGAAGGGGGGGGACACTGAAGCTTTCTTT,CAWKGGDTEAFF
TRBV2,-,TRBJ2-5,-,TGTGCCAGCAGTCCCATATCTATCGACAGGTGGGAGACCCAGTACTTC,CASSPISIDRWETQYF
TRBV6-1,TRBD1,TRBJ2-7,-,TGTGCCAGCAGCCCAACAGGGGGACGGGTCGAGCAGTACTTC,CASSPTGGRVEQYF
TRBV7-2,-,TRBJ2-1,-,TGTGCCAGCAGCCAGCGGAGTCGATACAATGAGCAGTTCTTC,CASSQRSRYNEQFF
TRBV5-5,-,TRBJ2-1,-,TGTGCCAGCAGCTACCCTGGGGACGGGAGTAGGGCCCTTTACAATGAGCAGTTCTTC,CASSYPGDGSRALYNEQFF
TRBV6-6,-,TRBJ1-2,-,TGTGCCAGCAGATTCCCCGGGGAGGCTGGCTACACCTTC,CASRFPGEAGYTF
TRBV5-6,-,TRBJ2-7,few,TGTGCCAGCAGCTTGGCCCCAGACTCCTACGAGCAGTACTTC,CASSLAPDSYEQYF
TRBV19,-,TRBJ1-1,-,TGTGCCAGTAGCCAGGGGCCAATGACTGAAGCTTTCTTT,CASSQGPMTEAFF
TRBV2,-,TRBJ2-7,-,TGTGCCAGCAGATCTTACGAGCAGTACTTC,CASRSYEQYF
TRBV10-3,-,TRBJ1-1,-,TGTGCCATCAGTGATGTGACAGTCGCTTTCTTT,CAISDVTVAFF
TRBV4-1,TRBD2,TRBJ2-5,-,TGCGCCAGCAGCATGGAGCCTAGCGGGGCCGTGAAGACCCAGTACTTC,CASSMEPSGAVKTQYF
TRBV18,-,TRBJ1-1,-,TGTGCCAGCTCTCCTTCTTCGAACACTGAAGCTTTCTTT,CASSPSSNTEAFF
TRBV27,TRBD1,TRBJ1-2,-,TGTGCCAGCAGTTTATCGGGGACAGGAGGTGGCTACACCTTC,CASSLSGTGGGYTF
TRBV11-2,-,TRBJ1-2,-,TGTGCCAGCAGCTTCCAGGGTGACTATGGCTACACCTTC,CASSFQGDYGYTF
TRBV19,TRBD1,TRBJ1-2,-,TGTGCCAGTACGGCAGGGGGGATCTATGGCTACACCTTC,CASTAGGIYGYTF
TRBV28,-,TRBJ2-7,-,TGTGCCAGCAGTTTAATTTTCGGAGGGGCCCGCGAGCAGTACTTC,CASSLIFGGAREQYF
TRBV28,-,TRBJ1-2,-,TGTGCCAGCAGTCCTCGGGGAGGGAAATGGAACTATGGCTACACCTTC,CASSPRGGKWNYGYTF
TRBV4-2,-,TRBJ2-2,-,TGTGCCAGCAGCCAAGAAGCAGGTTGGGGGGAGCTGTTTTTT,CASSQEAGWGELFF
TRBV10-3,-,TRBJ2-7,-,TGTGCCATCAGTGACAGGGGATTGACCTACGAGCAGTACTTC,CAISDRGLTYEQYF
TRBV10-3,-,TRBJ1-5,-,TGTGCCATCAGCGCAGGCAATCAGCCCCAGCATTTT,CAISAGNQPQHF
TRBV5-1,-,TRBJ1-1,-,TGCGCCAGCAGCTCTACAGGTGGTACTGAAGCTTTCTTT,CASSSTGGTEAFF